This T cell receptor (beta chain) was captured by sequencing in a study of T cell repertoires in cytomegalovirus infection. Across the study: Matching HLA type and CMV infection were both indicated by public TCR beta signatures. Study conclusions and caveats: The ex vivo response was dominated by HLA-C-restricted CMV-specific TCR beta clonotypes.

For this clonotype: Its antigen is still unknown. Because the CDR3 is missing its conserved closing phenylalanine or tryptophan, this is likely a read error.

From the reads, TCRdb called clonotypes with MiXCR, one entry per CDR3 protein. In the table there are around 450,000 distinct CDR3 sequences, roughly a third of which are singletons. Sequenced sample: PBMCs. This TCR was sampled from a human donor in good health (CMV status not recorded). Some clones in this sample may be carry-over from other donors' samples.

The CDR3 region is CASSVILAGGHSTDTQYL. As DNA, the CDR3 is TGTGCCAGCAGCGTAATTCTAGCGGGGGGCCACAGCACAGATACGCAGTATTTG. The chain couples TRBV5-5 to TRBJ2-3; 11 nucleotides line up with TRBD2. This CDR3 has 18 amino acids. Trimming took 4 bases from V and 0 from J; bases not matched to a gene: 10. Germline CDR1 reads SGHKS; CDR2 reads YYEKEE (reference sequence).